This T cell receptor beta chain appears in the sequencing data of a study of blood T cell repertoires in COVID-19. Looking at the study overall: From the United States, Italy and Spain came samples of acute and convalescent COVID-19. Sample material is recorded as cDNA or gDNA derived from T cells, B-cell-depleted T cells, or PBMCs.

In the source study's methods: Amplification from reference gene primers served as the basis for estimated nucleated cell counts. Using immunoSEQ multiplex PCR, the repertoire was profiled, and TCRdb retains in-frame clones only, with some absent. V and J calls and clone size follow that table, whereas D and trimming were derived from the DNA. The data show some 120,000 clones, around three quarters seen once. What was sequenced was peripheral blood. This sequence was found in a human donor in a cohort sampled during active COVID-19.

CDR3 in amino acids: CASSPRTSGGPRMSGANVLTF. The DNA of the CDR3 is TGTGCCAGCAGCCCGAGGACTAGCGGGGGCCCTCGAATGTCTGGGGCCAACGTCCTGACTTTC. The chain has TRBV7-3 and TRBJ2-6, with 13 bases aligning to TRBD2. V dropped 5 bases and J dropped 1; count of bases not matched to a gene: 14. CDR1 and CDR2 from the germline V gene are SGHTA and FQGTGA. The CDR3 is 21 amino acids.